The 16 T cell receptor beta chains in this list originate from one sample, sequenced in a study of cytomegalovirus exposure and HLA in healthy donors (TCRdb year 2017). The method behind the library was the immunoSEQ multiplex PCR assay. For the multiplex PCR, a mixture combining 60 forward primers for TCR Vbeta segments and 13 reverse primers for TCR Jbeta segments was used. TCRdb re-hosts the immuneACCESS table, in-frame sequences only. Its copies lack some clones; in the studies checked, an unresolved V gene accounts for under half of them, and the cause for the rest is not known. This sample is represented by about 200,000 clones; around 86% of them were singletons. Approximately 6.5% of the sample goes to the ten largest clones. Sequencing input: PBMCs. The receptors come from a woman aged 50 to 60 in good health and CMV-seropositive.

CDR3 in DNA: TGCGCCAGCAGCTCACCCGGCGGAGAGCAGTTCTTC. It yields the protein CASSSPGGEQFF. The chain combines TRBV5-1 with TRBJ2-1; D is undetermined. The CDR3 has 12 residues. Trimming took off 3 bases at V and 10 bases at J, with 11 bases between the two ends. CDR1 SGHRS and CDR2 YFSETQ come from the germline V gene.

This chain links TRBV11-2 with TRBJ2-1; D gene uncertain. Trimming removed 2 bases from V and 4 bases from J, with 9 bases in between. Germline lookup yields CDR1 SGHAT and CDR2 FQNNGV. This CDR3 region has 14 residues. The CDR3: CASSLLLKYNEQFF. The CDR3 DNA reads as TGTGCCAGCAGCTTACTCCTAAAGTACAATGAGCAGTTCTTC.

The chain has TRBV6-5 and TRBJ1-2; D unresolved. The V gene lost 4 bases and the J gene lost 4 bases, with 10 bases spanning the gap. The CDR3 contains 13 residues. The germline CDR1 and CDR2 sequences are MNHEY and SVGAGI. CDR3 coding DNA: TGTGCCAGCAGTTGGGCAGAGGGCTATGGCTACACCTTC. Residues: CASSWAEGYGYTF.

The chain carries TRBV19 and TRBJ1-5; the D is unclear. V was shortened by 0 bases and J by 9 bases, with 12 bases between the two germline ends. Per the germline V gene, CDR1 is LNHDA and CDR2 is SQIVND (reference sequence). The length of the CDR3 is 14 residues. The CDR3 DNA follows: TGTGCCAGTAGTATAGACGAGGGAATGGCGCCCCAGCATTTT. It is translated as CASSIDEGMAPQHF.

This rearrangement joins TRBV9 to TRBJ1-3; no firm D call. The CDR3 is made up of 13 amino acids. Between the trimmed V and J ends, which lost 3 bases and 6 bases, there was a span of 10 bases. Per germline, CDR1 SGDLS and CDR2 YYNGEE. Written as DNA, the CDR3 is TGTGCCAGCAGCGGGCCGACTGTAAACACCATATATTTT. Translating gives CASSGPTVNTIYF.

V and J are TRBV6-5 and TRBJ1-5; 8 bases align to TRBD1. V gave up 6 bases and J gave up 6 bases; unmatched junction bases: 7. CDR3 length: 14 residues. Germline V gene sequence: CDR1 MNHEY, CDR2 SVGAGI. This CDR3 reads CASSGQGVGQPQHF. In DNA form, the CDR3 reads TGTGCCAGCAGCGGACAGGGTGTGGGTCAGCCCCAGCATTTT.

Notes on this clone: Other DNA sequences in the sample encode the same CDR3. The chain has TRBV5-1 and TRBJ1-6, with TRBD1 matching over 7 bases. The CDR3 loop spans 15 amino acids. With 2 bases clipped from V and 4 bases from J, the junction kept 3 bases outside the gene matches. Germline V gives CDR1 SGHRS, CDR2 YFSETQ. The CDR3 loop is CASSLDRAYNSPLHF. In DNA form, the CDR3 reads TGCGCCAGCAGCTTAGACAGGGCATATAATTCACCCCTCCACTTT.

DNA for the CDR3: TGTGCCAGTAGTACCGGACAGGGGGCCTCCTACGAGCAGTACTTC. Protein product: CASSTGQGASYEQYF. This chain joins TRBV19 and TRBJ2-7; 11 bases fit TRBD1. The V segment lost 4 bases and the J segment 0 bases; nucleotides outside the gene matches: 2. The germline gives CDR1 LNHDA, CDR2 SQIVND (reference sequence). CDR3 length equals 15 residues.

The J gene is TRBJ2-1, the V gene TRBV5-1; 8 nucleotides match TRBD2. CDR1 SGHRS and CDR2 YFSETQ come from the germline V gene. CDR3 size: 14 residues. J lost 4 bases, V lost 5 bases, and 5 bases had no gene match. The CDR3, as DNA: TGCGCCAGCAGGCTAGCGGGCGGGTACAATGAGCAGTTCTTC. It encodes CASRLAGGYNEQFF.

This rearrangement joins TRBV28 to TRBJ2-5, with 7 bases fitting TRBD2. This CDR3 spans 15 amino acids. Germline CDR1 is MDHEN and CDR2 is SYDVKM. V gave up 3 bases and J gave up 5 bases; unmatched junction bases: 9. The CDR3 nucleotides read TGTGCCAGCAGTTTTCGGCGGGGGTTTGGGGAGACCCAGTACTTC. Amino acids: CASSFRRGFGETQYF.

This clone was observed once. The chain has TRBV4-2 and TRBJ2-2; D possibly corresponds to TRBD2 (6 bases). Germline CDR1 and CDR2: LGHNA and YNFKEQ. There are 17 residues in the CDR3. Trimming left V 0 bases short and J 0 bases short, with 11 bases between. The CDR3 DNA reads TGTGCCAGCAGCCAAGATGGCGGGGCCTCGAACACCGGGGAGCTGTTTTTT. Residues: CASSQDGGASNTGELFF.

This chain connects TRBV4-1 to TRBJ2-7, with TRBD2 as a possible D gene (6 bases). The CDR3 is made up of 17 amino acids. Trimming took 3 bases from V and 7 from J, leaving 25 bases between them. CDR1 is MGHRA and CDR2 is YSYEKL in the germline V gene. CDR3 in amino acids: CASSHSRMDLAGGEQYF. The CDR3 nucleotides are TGCGCCAGCAGCCATAGCAGGATGGATCTGGCCGGGGGTGAGCAGTACTTC.

On this clone itself: The sample contains more than one DNA sequence encoding this CDR3. This rearrangement joins TRBV18 to TRBJ2-7; 10 bases are shared with TRBD1. This CDR3 spans 14 amino acids. Trimming cost V 2 bases and J 4 bases; bases outside gene matches: 2. The germline V gene has CDR1 KGHSH and CDR2 LQKENI. The CDR3 nucleotides are TGTGCCAGCTCACCATCGGGACAGGGGTACGAGCAGTACTTC. Amino acids: CASSPSGQGYEQYF. Complete variable domain (other parts from reference TRBV18 and TRBJ2-7): NAGVMQNPRHLVRRRGQEARLRCSPMKGHSHVYWYRQLPEEGLKFMVYLQKENIIDESGMPKERFSAEFPKEGPSILRIQQVVRGDSAAYFCASSPSGQGYEQYFGPGTRLTVT.

The chain is built from TRBV13 and TRBJ2-2; D not resolved. Germline V lookup: CDR1 PRHDT, CDR2 FYEKMQ (reference sequence). There are 11 residues in the CDR3. Trimming left V 6 bases short and J 6 bases short, with 5 bases between. This chain's CDR3 is CASSLSGELFF. The CDR3 DNA reads TGTGCCAGCAGTCTCTCCGGGGAGCTGTTTTTT.

V usage is TRBV7-2 and J usage is TRBJ2-5; D unresolved. From germline, CDR1 is SGHTA and CDR2 FQGNSA. The CDR3 runs 14 residues. The V end lost 3 bases, the J end lost 0 bases, and 8 bases lay between the germline ends. CDR3 nucleotides: TGTGCCAGCAGCTTCGAGCGCTACCAAGAGACCCAGTACTTC. It yields the protein CASSFERYQETQYF.

This clone has just one count. V and J are TRBV6-5 and TRBJ2-5; 7 bases are a match to TRBD1. The CDR3 is made up of 15 amino acids. V lost 2 bases to trimming and J lost 1 base; unmatched junction nucleotides: 4. Looked up from germline, CDR1 is MNHEY and CDR2 is SVGAGI. The CDR3 is CASSYTTGPQETQYF. The CDR3 nucleotides read TGTGCCAGCAGTTACACGACAGGGCCCCAAGAGACCCAGTACTTC.